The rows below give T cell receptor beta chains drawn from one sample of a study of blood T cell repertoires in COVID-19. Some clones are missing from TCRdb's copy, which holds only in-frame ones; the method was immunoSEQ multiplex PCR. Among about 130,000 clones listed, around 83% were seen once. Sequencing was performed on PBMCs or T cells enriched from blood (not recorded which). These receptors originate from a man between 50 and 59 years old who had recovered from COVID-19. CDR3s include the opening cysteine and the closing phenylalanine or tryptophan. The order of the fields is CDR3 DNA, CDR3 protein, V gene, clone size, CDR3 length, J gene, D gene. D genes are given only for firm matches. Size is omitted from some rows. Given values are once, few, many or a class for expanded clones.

cdr3_nt: TGTGCCAGCAGCCAAGAAATGCGGTTGTTAAAAGGGGCCAACGTCCTGACTTTC
cdr3_aa: CASSQEMRLLKGANVLTF
v_call: TRBV3-1/TRBV3-2
clone_size: once
cdr3_length: 18
j_call: TRBJ2-6
d_call: .

cdr3_nt: TGTGCCAGCAGCCAAAACCTGCAGGAGACCCAGTACTTC
cdr3_aa: CASSQNLQETQYF
v_call: TRBV14
clone_size: .
cdr3_length: 13
j_call: TRBJ2-5
d_call: .

cdr3_nt: TGCGCCAGCAGTGAGGTAGAAGAGACCCAGTACTTC
cdr3_aa: CASSEVEETQYF
v_call: TRBV10-2
clone_size: .
cdr3_length: 12
j_call: TRBJ2-5
d_call: .

cdr3_nt: TGCGCCAGCAGCCAAGGACAGGGGGTGATAAGTTCACCCCTCCACTTT
cdr3_aa: CASSQGQGVISSPLHF
v_call: TRBV4-3
clone_size: .
cdr3_length: 16
j_call: TRBJ1-6
d_call: TRBD1

cdr3_nt: TGTGCCAGCAGGAGCGTACCAAGGGGGTCCCCGGCTGGAAACACCATATATTTT
cdr3_aa: CASRSVPRGSPAGNTIYF
v_call: TRBV27
clone_size: .
cdr3_length: 18
j_call: TRBJ1-3
d_call: .

cdr3_nt: TGCGCCAGCAGCCTACTGACTAGCGGAGAGAGCTCCTACAATGAGCAGTTCTTC
cdr3_aa: CASSLLTSGESSYNEQFF
v_call: TRBV5-1
clone_size: few
cdr3_length: 18
j_call: TRBJ2-1
d_call: TRBD2

cdr3_nt: TGTGCCAGCAGCCAGGGGGACAGACGCACTGAAGCTTTCTTT
cdr3_aa: CASSQGDRRTEAFF
v_call: TRBV3-1/TRBV3-2
clone_size: .
cdr3_length: 14
j_call: TRBJ1-1
d_call: TRBD1

cdr3_nt: TGTGCCAGCAGTACCCTCACAGGGGGGCCTTCGACCCAGTACTTC
cdr3_aa: CASSTLTGGPSTQYF
v_call: TRBV5-6
clone_size: .
cdr3_length: 15
j_call: TRBJ2-5
d_call: TRBD1

cdr3_nt: TGTGCCACCAGGGACAGCCTTAATGAAAAACTGTTTTTT
cdr3_aa: CATRDSLNEKLFF
v_call: TRBV2
clone_size: once
cdr3_length: 13
j_call: TRBJ1-4
d_call: TRBD1

cdr3_nt: TGTGCCAGCAGTTACTCGGACAGGGTGGGTTCACCCCTCCACTTT
cdr3_aa: CASSYSDRVGSPLHF
v_call: TRBV6-5
clone_size: once
cdr3_length: 15
j_call: TRBJ1-6
d_call: TRBD1

cdr3_nt: TGTGCCAGCAGCCCCCGGACACAGGCCTATGGCTACACCTTC
cdr3_aa: CASSPRTQAYGYTF
v_call: TRBV3-1/TRBV3-2
clone_size: .
cdr3_length: 14
j_call: TRBJ1-2
d_call: .

cdr3_nt: TGTGCCAGCTCACCTGGTTCAGGGGCGGTAATCTACGAGCAGTACTTC
cdr3_aa: CASSPGSGAVIYEQYF
v_call: TRBV18
clone_size: .
cdr3_length: 16
j_call: TRBJ2-7
d_call: .

cdr3_nt: TGTGCCAGCAGCTTACGAGCTGCGGGGTACACAGATACGCAGTATTTT
cdr3_aa: CASSLRAAGYTDTQYF
v_call: TRBV7-3
clone_size: .
cdr3_length: 16
j_call: TRBJ2-3
d_call: .

cdr3_nt: TGTGCCAGCAGCTTAATAGCCGAACCAAATGAAAAACTGTTTTTT
cdr3_aa: CASSLIAEPNEKLFF
v_call: TRBV7-9
clone_size: .
cdr3_length: 15
j_call: TRBJ1-4
d_call: .

cdr3_nt: TGTGCCAGCAGCTTAGTTCGGAGCGGGGGGCCTGGCGCGGAGCAGTTCTTC
cdr3_aa: CASSLVRSGGPGAEQFF
v_call: TRBV7-2
clone_size: .
cdr3_length: 17
j_call: TRBJ2-1
d_call: TRBD2

cdr3_nt: TGTGCCAGCAGTTACTCGCAGGGGAAACAGCCCCAGCATTTT
cdr3_aa: CASSYSQGKQPQHF
v_call: TRBV6-6
clone_size: few
cdr3_length: 14
j_call: TRBJ1-5
d_call: .